This T cell receptor beta chain was sequenced during a study of cytomegalovirus exposure and HLA in healthy donors. The CDR3 covers 15 residues. Per the germline V gene, CDR1 is MRHNA and CDR2 is SNTAGT. V was pared by 7 bases and J by 0 bases, with 3 bases of the junction left unmatched. The PCR employed 60 Vbeta primers together with 13 Jbeta primers. Here immunoSEQ multiplex PCR was the method, and the copy in TCRdb shows in-frame clones only, minus some. The table includes around 150,000 clones, approximately 70% detected once. The V call is TRBV6-4, the J call TRBJ2-7; 13 bases match TRBD2. Sequenced material: PBMCs. This sequence originates from a man aged 35 to 55 in good health and CMV-seropositive. CDR3 in DNA: TGTGCCAGCAAGGGACTAGCGGGGAGCTCCTACGAGCAGTACTTC. This codes for CASKGLAGSSYEQYF.